This T cell receptor (beta chain) was sequenced in a study of T cells in Graves' hyperthyroidism and ophthalmopathy. Study overall: At initial diagnosis, before any treatment had begun, peripheral blood was obtained.

The source material, RNA transcripts, was used to amplify TCR beta CDR3 regions. The study used the HTBI primer set for a first-round RT-PCR of the TCR CDR3. TCRdb independently ran MiXCR on the multiplex PCR reads; one entry per CDR3 protein. The sample consists of 400,000 to 450,000 distinct CDR3 sequences, under 15% of them appearing once. As regards this clonotype: Its matching antigen is unknown.

Study-wide results and caveats: Most thyroid-expanded clonotypes above 0.001 were also found in blood. Ophthalmopathy stood apart from stable hyperthyroidism in a 13 V-J model.

Sequencing was performed on blood. This clonotype was obtained from a man between 18 and 29 years old with Graves' ophthalmopathy.

CDR3 sequence reads: CASAINPATNEKLFF. The CDR3 DNA reads TGCGCCAGCGCCATCAATCCTGCAACTAATGAAAAACTGTTTTTT. The rearrangement uses TRBV5-1 and TRBJ1-4; D remains ambiguous. This CDR3 has 15 residues. Trimming shortened V by 7 bases and J by 0 bases, and 13 bases separated the two germline ends. Germline V gene sequence: CDR1 SGHRS, CDR2 YFSETQ. Using reference TRBV5-1 and TRBJ1-4 for the parts outside the CDR3, the full variable domain is KAGVTQTPRYLIKTRGQQVTLSCSPISGHRSVSWYQQTPGQGLQFLFEYFSETQRNKGNFPGRFSGRQFSNSRSEMNVSTLELGDSALYLCASAINPATNEKLFFGSGTQLSVL.